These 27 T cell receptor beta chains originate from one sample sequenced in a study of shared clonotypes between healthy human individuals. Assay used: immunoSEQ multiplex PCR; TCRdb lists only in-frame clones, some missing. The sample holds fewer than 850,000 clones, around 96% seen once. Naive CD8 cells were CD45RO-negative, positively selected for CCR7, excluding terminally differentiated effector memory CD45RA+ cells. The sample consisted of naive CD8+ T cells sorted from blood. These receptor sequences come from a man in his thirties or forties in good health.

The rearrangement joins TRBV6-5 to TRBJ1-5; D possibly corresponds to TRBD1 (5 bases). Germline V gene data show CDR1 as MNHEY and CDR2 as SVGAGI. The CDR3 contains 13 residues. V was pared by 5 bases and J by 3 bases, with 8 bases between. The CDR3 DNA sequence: TGTGCCAGCAGTCGGGGCCCCAATCAGCCCCAGCATTTT. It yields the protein CASSRGPNQPQHF.

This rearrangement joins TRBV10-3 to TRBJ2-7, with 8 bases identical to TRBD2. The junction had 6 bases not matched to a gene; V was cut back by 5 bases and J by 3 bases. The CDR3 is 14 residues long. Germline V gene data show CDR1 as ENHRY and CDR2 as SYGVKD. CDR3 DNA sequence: TGTGCCATCAGTCGGAGCGGGAGTCTCTACGAGCAGTACTTC. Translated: CAISRSGSLYEQYF.

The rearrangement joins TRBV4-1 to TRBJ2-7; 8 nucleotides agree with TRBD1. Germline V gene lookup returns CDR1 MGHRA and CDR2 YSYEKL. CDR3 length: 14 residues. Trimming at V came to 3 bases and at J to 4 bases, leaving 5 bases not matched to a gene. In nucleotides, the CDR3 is TGCGCCAGCAGCCACCCGACAGGGGCGTACGAGCAGTACTTC. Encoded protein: CASSHPTGAYEQYF.

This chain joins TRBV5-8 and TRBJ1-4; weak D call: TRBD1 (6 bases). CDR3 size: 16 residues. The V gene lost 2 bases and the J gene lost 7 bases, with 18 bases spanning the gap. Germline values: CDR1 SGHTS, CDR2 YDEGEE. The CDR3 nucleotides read TGTGCCAGCAGCTTCAAGGACAGTCGACGGGGTGAAAAACTGTTTTTT. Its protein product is CASSFKDSRRGEKLFF.

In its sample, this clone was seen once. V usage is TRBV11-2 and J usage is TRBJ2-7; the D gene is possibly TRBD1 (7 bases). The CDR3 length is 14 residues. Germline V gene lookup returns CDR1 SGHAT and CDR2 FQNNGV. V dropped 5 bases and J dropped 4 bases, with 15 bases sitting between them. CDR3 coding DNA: TGTGCCAGCAGCCGTATGACAGGGAGGTACGAGCAGTACTTC. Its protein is CASSRMTGRYEQYF.

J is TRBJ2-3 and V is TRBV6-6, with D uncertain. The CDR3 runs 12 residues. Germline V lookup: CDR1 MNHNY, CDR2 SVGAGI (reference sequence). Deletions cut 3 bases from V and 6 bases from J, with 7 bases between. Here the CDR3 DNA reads TGTGCCAGCAGTTATTTTTCCGATACGCAGTATTTT. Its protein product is CASSYFSDTQYF.

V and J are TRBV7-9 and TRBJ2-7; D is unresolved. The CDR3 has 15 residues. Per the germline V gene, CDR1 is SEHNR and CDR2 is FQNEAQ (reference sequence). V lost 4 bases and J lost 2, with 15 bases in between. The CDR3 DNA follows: TGTGCCAGCAGCTCTAGTGGCCAAAACCCCTACGAGCAGTACTTC. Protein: CASSSSGQNPYEQYF.

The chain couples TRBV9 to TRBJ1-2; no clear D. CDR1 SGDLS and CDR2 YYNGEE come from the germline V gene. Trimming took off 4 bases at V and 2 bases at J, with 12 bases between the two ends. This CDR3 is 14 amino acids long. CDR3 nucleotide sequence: TGTGCCAGCAGCCCCCAAGAAGAGAACTATGGCTACACCTTC. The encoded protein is CASSPQEENYGYTF.

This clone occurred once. Here the CDR3 reads CASSSTSGRGVLNEQFF. For the CDR3, the DNA is TGTGCCAGCAGCTCGACTAGCGGGAGGGGCGTCCTCAATGAGCAGTTCTTC. V is TRBV11-2 and J is TRBJ2-1; 14 bases are shared with TRBD2. The V segment lost 4 bases and the J segment 6 bases; nucleotides outside the gene matches: 8. Germline V gene lookup returns CDR1 SGHAT and CDR2 FQNNGV. CDR3 length equals 17 residues.

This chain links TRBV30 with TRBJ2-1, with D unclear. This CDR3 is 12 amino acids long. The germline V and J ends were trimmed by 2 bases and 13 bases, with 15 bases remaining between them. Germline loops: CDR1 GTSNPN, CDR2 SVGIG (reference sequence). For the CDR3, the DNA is TGTGCCTGGAGTTCACTACCGCCCGAACAGTTCTTC. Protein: CAWSSLPPEQFF.

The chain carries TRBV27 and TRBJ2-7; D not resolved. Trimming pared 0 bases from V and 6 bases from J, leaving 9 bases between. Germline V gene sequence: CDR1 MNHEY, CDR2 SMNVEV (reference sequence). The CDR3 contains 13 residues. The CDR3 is CASSLSVAGEQYF. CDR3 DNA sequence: TGTGCCAGCAGTTTATCGGTCGCCGGCGAGCAGTACTTC.

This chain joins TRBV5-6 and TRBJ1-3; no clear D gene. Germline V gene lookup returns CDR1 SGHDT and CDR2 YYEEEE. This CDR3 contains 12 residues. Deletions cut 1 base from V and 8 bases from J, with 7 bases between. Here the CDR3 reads CASSLSADTIYF. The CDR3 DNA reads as TGTGCCAGCAGCTTGTCTGCGGACACCATATATTTT.

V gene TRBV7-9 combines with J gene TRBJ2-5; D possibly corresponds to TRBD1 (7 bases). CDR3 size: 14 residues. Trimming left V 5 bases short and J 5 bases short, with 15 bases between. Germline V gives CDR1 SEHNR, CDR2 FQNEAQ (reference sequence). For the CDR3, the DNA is TGTGCCAGCAGCACAGGAGGGGGCGGGGAGACCCAGTACTTC. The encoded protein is CASSTGGGGETQYF.

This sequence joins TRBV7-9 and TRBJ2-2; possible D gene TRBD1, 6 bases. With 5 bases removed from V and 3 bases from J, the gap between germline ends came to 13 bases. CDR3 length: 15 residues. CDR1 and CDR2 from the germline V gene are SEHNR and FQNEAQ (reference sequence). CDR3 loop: CASSPGAGYTGELFF. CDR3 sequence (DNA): TGTGCCAGCAGCCCAGGGGCAGGTTACACCGGGGAGCTGTTTTTT.

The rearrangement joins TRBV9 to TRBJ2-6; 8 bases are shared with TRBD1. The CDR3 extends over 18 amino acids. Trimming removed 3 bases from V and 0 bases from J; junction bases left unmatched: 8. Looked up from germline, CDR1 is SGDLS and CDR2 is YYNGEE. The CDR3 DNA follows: TGTGCCAGCAGCGCCCACAGGGGGTTAGACTCTGGGGCCAACGTCCTGACTTTC. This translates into CASSAHRGLDSGANVLTF.

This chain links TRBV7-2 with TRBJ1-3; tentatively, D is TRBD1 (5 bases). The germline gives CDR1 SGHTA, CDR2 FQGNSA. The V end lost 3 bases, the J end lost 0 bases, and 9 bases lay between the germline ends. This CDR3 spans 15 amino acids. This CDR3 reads CASSLGRSSGNTIYF. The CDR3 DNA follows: TGTGCCAGCAGCTTGGGGCGGTCCTCTGGAAACACCATATATTTT.

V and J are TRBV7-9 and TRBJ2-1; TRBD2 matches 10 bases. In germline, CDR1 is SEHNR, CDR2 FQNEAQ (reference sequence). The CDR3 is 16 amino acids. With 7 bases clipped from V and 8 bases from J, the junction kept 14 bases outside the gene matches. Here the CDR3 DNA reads TGTGCCAGCACCTCACTAGCGGGGAGAACTATGGATGAGCAGTTCTTC. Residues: CASTSLAGRTMDEQFF.

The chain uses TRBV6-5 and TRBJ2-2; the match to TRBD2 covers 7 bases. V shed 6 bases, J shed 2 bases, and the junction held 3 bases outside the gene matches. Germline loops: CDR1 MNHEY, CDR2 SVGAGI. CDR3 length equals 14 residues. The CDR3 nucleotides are TGTGCCAGCAGGAGCGGGATCAACACCGGGGAGCTGTTTTTT. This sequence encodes CASRSGINTGELFF.

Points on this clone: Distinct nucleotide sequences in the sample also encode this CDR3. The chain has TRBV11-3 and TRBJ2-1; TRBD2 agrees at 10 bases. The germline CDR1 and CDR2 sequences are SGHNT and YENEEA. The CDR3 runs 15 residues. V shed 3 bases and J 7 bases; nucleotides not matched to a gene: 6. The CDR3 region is CASSLEREGLNEQFF. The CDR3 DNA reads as TGTGCCAGCAGCTTGGAGCGGGAGGGCCTGAATGAGCAGTTCTTC.

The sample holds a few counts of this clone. As DNA, the CDR3 is TGTGCCAGCAGCTCAGGAGTGGGCGCCGCCGAGCAGTACTTC. Translated, it gives CASSSGVGAAEQYF. This chain links TRBV13 with TRBJ2-7; D unclear. CDR1 and CDR2 from the germline V gene are PRHDT and FYEKMQ (reference sequence). This CDR3 has 14 amino acids. The V end lost 4 bases, the J end lost 6 bases, and 16 bases lay between the germline ends.

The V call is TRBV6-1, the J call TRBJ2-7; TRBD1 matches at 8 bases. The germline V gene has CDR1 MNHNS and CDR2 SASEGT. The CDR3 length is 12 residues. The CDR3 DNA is TGTGCCAGCAGTGACTCCGGGACAGGAACTCTTGTC. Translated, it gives CASSDSGTGTLV.

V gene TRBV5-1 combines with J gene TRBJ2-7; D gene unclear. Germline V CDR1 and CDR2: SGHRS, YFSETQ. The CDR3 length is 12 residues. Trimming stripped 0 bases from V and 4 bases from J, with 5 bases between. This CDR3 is CASSLGEYEQYF. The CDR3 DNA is TGCGCCAGCAGCTTGGGAGAGTACGAGCAGTACTTC. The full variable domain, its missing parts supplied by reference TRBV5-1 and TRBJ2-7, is KAGVTQTPRYLIKTRGQQVTLSCSPISGHRSVSWYQQTPGQGLQFLFEYFSETQRNKGNFPGRFSGRQFSNSRSEMNVSTLELGDSALYLCASSLGEYEQYFGPGTRLTVT.

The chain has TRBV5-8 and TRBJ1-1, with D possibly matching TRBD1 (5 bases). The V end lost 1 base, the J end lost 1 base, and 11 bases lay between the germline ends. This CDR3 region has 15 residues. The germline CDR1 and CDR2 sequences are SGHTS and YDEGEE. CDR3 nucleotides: TGTGCCAGCAGCTTGATTTCCAGGGAGAACACTGAAGCTTTCTTT. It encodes CASSLISRENTEAFF.

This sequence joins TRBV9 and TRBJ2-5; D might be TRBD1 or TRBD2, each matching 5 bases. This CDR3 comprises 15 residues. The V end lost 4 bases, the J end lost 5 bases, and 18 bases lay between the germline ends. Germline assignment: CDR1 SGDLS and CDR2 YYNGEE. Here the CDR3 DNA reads TGTGCCAGCAGCTCACCCGGGACGAGGGAGGAGACCCAGTACTTC. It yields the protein CASSSPGTREETQYF. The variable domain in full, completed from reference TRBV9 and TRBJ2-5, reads DSGVTQTPKHLITATGQRVTLRCSPRSGDLSVYWYQQSLDQGLQFLIQYYNGEERAKGNILERFSAQQFPDLHSELNLSSLELGDSALYFCASSSPGTREETQYFGPGTRLLVL.

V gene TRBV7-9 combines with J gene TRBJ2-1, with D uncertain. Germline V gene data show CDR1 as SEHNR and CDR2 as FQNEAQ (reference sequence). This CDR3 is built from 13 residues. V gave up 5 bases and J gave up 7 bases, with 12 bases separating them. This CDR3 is CASSTGEINEQFF. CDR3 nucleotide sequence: TGTGCCAGCAGCACCGGAGAGATAAATGAGCAGTTCTTC.

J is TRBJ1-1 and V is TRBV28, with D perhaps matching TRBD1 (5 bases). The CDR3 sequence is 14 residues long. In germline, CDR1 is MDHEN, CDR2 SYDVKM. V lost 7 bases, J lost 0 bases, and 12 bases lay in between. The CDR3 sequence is CASTPPGVNTEAFF. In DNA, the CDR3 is TGTGCCAGCACTCCTCCGGGGGTGAACACTGAAGCTTTCTTT.

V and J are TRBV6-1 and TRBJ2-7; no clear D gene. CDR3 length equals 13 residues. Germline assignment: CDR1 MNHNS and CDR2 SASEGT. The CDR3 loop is CACQIKNSYEQYF. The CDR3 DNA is TGTGCTTGTCAGATAAAAAACTCCTACGAGCAGTACTTC.